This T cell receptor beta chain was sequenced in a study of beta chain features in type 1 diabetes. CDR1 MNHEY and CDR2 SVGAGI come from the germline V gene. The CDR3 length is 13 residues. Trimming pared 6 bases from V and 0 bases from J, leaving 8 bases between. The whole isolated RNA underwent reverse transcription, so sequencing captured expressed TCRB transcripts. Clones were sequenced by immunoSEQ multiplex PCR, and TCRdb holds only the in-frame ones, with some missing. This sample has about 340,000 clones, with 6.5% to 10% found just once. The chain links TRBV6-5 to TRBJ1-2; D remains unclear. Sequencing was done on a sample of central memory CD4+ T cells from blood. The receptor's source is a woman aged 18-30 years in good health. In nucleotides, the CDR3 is TGTGCCAGCAGAAGAGACCCTAACTATGGCTACACCTTC. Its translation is CASRRDPNYGYTF.